The clone carrying this T cell receptor beta chain was observed at least ten times. Its antigen is not known. This entry belongs to a study of T cells in Graves' hyperthyroidism and ophthalmopathy. Looking at the study overall: Peripheral blood sampling occurred at initial diagnosis, before any treatment. Study-level findings and limits: A 13 V-J model separated ophthalmopathy from stable hyperthyroidism.

V was clipped by 3 bases and J by 0 bases, with 8 bases between them. Germline lookup yields CDR1 SQVTM and CDR2 ANQGSEA. The CDR3 has 13 residues. There were TCR beta CDR3 regions amplified from RNA transcripts. In the first-round RT-PCR of the TCR CDR3, the HTBI primer set was used. TCRdb called the multiplex PCR reads again in MiXCR, with one record for every CDR3 protein. The table has some 550,000 distinct CDR3 sequences, under 25% seen once. Sequencing was done on a sample of blood. V usage is TRBV29-1 and J usage is TRBJ1-1; no clear D. The TCR originated in a man younger than 30 with Graves' hyperthyroidism. The CDR3 sequence: CSVDPGLNTEAFF. The CDR3 region has the DNA TGCAGCGTTGACCCGGGATTGAACACTGAAGCTTTCTTT.